This entry features one T cell receptor beta chain sequence. This sample stems from a study of blood T cell repertoires in COVID-19. Study as a whole: PBMCs, B-cell-depleted T cells, or T cells provided the cDNA or gDNA that made up the material.

Original data processing: Amplified reference gene primers provided the basis for estimating nucleated cell counts. Only in-frame clones appear in the TCRdb table, and some are missing; sequencing was by immunoSEQ multiplex PCR. The V and J calls and clone size are taken from that table; D and trimming were inferred from the DNA. The table includes 100,000 to 150,000 clones, about 72% detected once. Germline V gives CDR1 MNHEY, CDR2 SMNVEV (reference sequence). Unmatched junction bases numbered 2, after V lost 3 bases and J lost 7 bases. This CDR3 contains 13 residues. The sequence was obtained from a woman in her seventies with acute or convalescent COVID-19. Material for sequencing was peripheral blood. V and J are TRBV27 and TRBJ2-1; 8 bases match TRBD2. The CDR3 spells CASSFVAGNEQFF. DNA for the CDR3: TGTGCCAGCAGTTTCGTAGCGGGGAATGAGCAGTTCTTC.